This T cell receptor (beta chain) was recovered during a study of blood T cell repertoires in COVID-19. Study-level information: From the United States, Italy and Spain came samples of acute and convalescent COVID-19. PBMCs, B-cell-depleted T cells, or T cells provided the cDNA or gDNA that made up the material.

Per the study methods: Quantification of nucleated cells was approximated via reference gene primer amplification. Clones were sequenced by immunoSEQ multiplex PCR, and TCRdb holds only the in-frame ones, with some missing. V, J and clone size reflect that table, while D and trimming were determined from the DNA. The sample shows around 80,000 clones, around four fifths of them seen only once. There are 14 residues in the CDR3. Germline V gives CDR1 LGHNA, CDR2 YNFKEQ. The V and J ends lost 0 bases and 3 bases, in that order; junction bases with no gene match: 2. The specimen was peripheral blood. The receptor was derived from a human donor in a cohort sampled during active COVID-19. The chain is built from TRBV4-2 and TRBJ2-7; 7 bases map to TRBD1. In DNA, the CDR3 is TGTGCCAGCAGCCAAGAGAGGGGGCTCTACGAGCAGTACTTC. It yields the protein CASSQERGLYEQYF.